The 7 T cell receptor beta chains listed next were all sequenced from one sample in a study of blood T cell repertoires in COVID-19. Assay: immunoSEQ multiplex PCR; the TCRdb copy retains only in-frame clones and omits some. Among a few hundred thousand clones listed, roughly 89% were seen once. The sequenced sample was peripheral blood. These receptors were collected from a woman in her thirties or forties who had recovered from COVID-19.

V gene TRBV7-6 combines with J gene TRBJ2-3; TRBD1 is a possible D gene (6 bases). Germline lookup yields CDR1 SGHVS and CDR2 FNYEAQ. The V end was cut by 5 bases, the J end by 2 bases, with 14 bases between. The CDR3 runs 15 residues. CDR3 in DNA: TGTGCCAGCAGCCAGGGGCCCAGTTTCACAGATACGCAGTATTTT. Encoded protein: CASSQGPSFTDTQYF.

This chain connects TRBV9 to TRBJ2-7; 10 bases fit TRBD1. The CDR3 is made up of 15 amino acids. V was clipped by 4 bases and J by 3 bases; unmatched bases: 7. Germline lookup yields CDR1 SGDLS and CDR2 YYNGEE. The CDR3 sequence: CASSPRTGGIYEQYF. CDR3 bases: TGTGCCAGCAGCCCACGGACAGGGGGTATCTACGAGCAGTACTTC.

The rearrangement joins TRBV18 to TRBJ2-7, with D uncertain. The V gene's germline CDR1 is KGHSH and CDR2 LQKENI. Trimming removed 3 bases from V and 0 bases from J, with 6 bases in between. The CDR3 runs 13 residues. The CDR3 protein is CASSPRGSYEQYF. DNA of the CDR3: TGTGCCAGCTCACCCCGCGGCTCCTACGAGCAGTACTTC.

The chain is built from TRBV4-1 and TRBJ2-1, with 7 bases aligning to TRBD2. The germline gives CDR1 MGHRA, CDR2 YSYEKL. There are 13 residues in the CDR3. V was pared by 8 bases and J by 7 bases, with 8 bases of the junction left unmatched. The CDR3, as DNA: TGCGCCAGCTCGTCCAGCGGGATAAATGAGCAGTTCTTC. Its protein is CASSSSGINEQFF.

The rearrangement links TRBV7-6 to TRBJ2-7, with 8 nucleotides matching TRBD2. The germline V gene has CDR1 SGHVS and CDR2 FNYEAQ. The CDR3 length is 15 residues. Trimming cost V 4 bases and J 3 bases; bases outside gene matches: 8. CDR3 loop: CASSSTGTSVYEQYF. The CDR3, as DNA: TGTGCCAGCAGCTCCACCGGGACTAGTGTCTACGAGCAGTACTTC.

CDR3 residues: CATSEGQGISGANVLTF. DNA of the CDR3: TGTGCCACCAGTGAGGGACAGGGAATTTCTGGGGCCAACGTCCTGACTTTC. The chain links TRBV24-1 to TRBJ2-6; 9 bases align to TRBD1. The CDR3 has 17 residues. The trim removed 4 bases at V and 1 base at J, leaving 4 bases unmatched. The germline V gene encodes CDR1 KGHDR and CDR2 SFDVKD.

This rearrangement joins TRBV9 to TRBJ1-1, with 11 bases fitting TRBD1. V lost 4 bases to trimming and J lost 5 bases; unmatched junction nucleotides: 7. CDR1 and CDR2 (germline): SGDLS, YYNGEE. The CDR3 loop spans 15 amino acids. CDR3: CASSTGTGGKTEAFF. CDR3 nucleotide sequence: TGTGCCAGCAGCACGGGGACAGGGGGGAAAACTGAAGCTTTCTTT.